This TCR beta chain was observed in a study of cytomegalovirus exposure and HLA in healthy donors. The wider study: A later analysis reported the same platform for the roughly 120 validation repertoires and the approximately 720 first-cohort repertoires.

Study results and limitations: In vitro work confirmed that three CMV-associated chains recognize CMV antigens.

Here immunoSEQ multiplex PCR was the method, and the copy in TCRdb shows in-frame clones only, minus some. The sample has 70,000 to 85,000 clones, less than 95% seen once. This clone was counted a single time. Antigen: not known. This sequence originates from a woman younger than 35 in good health and CMV-seropositive. Specimen: PBMCs.

CDR3 residues: CASSLGGGATGNEQFF. The CDR3 bases are TGTGCCAGCAGCTTAGGTGGGGGGGCGACGGGGAATGAGCAGTTCTTC. This chain links TRBV11-2 with TRBJ2-1; perhaps TRBD2 as D (7 bases). The CDR3 is 16 amino acids. CDR1 and CDR2 from the germline V gene are SGHAT and FQNNGV. V lost 1 base and J lost 7, with 17 bases in between.